This entry concerns a single T cell receptor (beta chain). This entry comes from a study of blood T cell repertoires in COVID-19. For the study at large: Samples representing acute and convalescent COVID-19 were sourced from the United States, Italy and Spain. PBMCs, B-cell-depleted T cells, or T cells were the source of the cDNA or gDNA that made up the material.

Authors' analysis steps: Amplification of reference gene primers was used by the study to estimate nucleated cell counts. TCRdb keeps only in-frame clones here, not all; method: immunoSEQ multiplex PCR. V and J calls and clone size are those listed in that table; D and trimming were worked out from the DNA. The data hold about 69,000 clones, with roughly three quarters observed a single time. The sequenced sample consisted of peripheral blood. The sequence was obtained from a man aged 55 to 70 with acute or convalescent COVID-19.

Here the CDR3 DNA reads TGTGCCACCAGTGATTTTACCGGGACAGCGAACACCGGGGAGCTGTTTTTT. This sequence encodes CATSDFTGTANTGELFF. J is TRBJ2-2 and V is TRBV24-1; 7 nucleotides align to TRBD1. The CDR3 consists of 17 residues. The V gene's germline CDR1 is KGHDR and CDR2 SFDVKD. V trimming: 1 base; J trimming: 0 bases; junction bases outside the gene matches: 4.